This TCR beta chain came from a study of T-cell memory formation after mild COVID-19. With 4 bases removed from V and 2 bases from J, the gap between germline ends came to 9 bases. The CDR3 runs 14 residues. TCRdb redid the calling of the 5' RACE reads with MiXCR, one entry per CDR3 protein. The table lists fewer than 650,000 distinct CDR3 sequences, about 22% of them singletons. Sequenced material: PBMCs or a T cell subset sorted from them (not recorded which). The chain uses TRBV12-3 or TRBV12-4 and TRBJ2-1, with D uncertain. The TCR originated in an adult woman who had mild COVID-19 (a few samples of this study predate the infection). Cell type and time point are not known. CDR3 DNA: TGTGCCAGCAGTTCCAACAACCCCTACAATGAGCAGTTCTTC. It yields the protein CASSSNNPYNEQFF.